A single T cell receptor beta chain is shown here with its context. Antigen specificity is unknown. The sample originates from a study of neoadjuvant anti-PD-1 for oral cavity cancer. Notes on the study in general: Non-responders to neoadjuvant nivolumab had significantly more clonal PBMC T cells than responders.

Generated by immunoSEQ multiplex PCR, the TCRdb table keeps only in-frame clones and is missing some. The data contain about 14,000 clones, 65% to 85% of them singletons. Time point here: after neoadjuvant nivolumab, at surgical resection. Germline V gives CDR1 SGHTA, CDR2 FQGTGA. The junction had 2 bases not matched to a gene; V was cut back by 1 base and J by 8 bases. The CDR3 totals 13 residues. The TCR originated in a person aged 35 to 85 with oral cavity squamous cell carcinoma. The sequencing used PBMCs, collected after nivolumab (anti-PD-1) treatment. The J gene is TRBJ2-1, the V gene TRBV7-3; 7 bases agree with TRBD1. In DNA, the CDR3 is TGTGCCAGCAGCTTAAGCGACAGGGATGAGCAGTTCTTC. It codes for CASSLSDRDEQFF.